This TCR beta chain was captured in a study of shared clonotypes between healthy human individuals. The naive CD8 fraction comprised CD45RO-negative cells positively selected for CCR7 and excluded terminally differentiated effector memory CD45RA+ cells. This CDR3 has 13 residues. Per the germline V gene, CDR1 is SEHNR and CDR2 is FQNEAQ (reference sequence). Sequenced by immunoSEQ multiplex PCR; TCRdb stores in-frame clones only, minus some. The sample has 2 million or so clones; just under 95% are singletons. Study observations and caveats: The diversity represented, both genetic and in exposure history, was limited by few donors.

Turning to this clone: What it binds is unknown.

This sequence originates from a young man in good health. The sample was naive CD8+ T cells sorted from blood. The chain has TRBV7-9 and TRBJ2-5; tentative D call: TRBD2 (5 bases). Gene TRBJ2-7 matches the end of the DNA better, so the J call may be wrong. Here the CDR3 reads CASSPRGTYEQYF. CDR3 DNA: TGTGCCAGCAGCCCCAGAGGGACCTACGAGCAGTACTTC.